The 19 T cell receptor beta chains reported below all come from one sample, sequenced in a study of PD-1 blockade in classical Hodgkin lymphoma. The assay was immunoSEQ multiplex PCR, and TCRdb's table has in-frame clones only and misses some. The repertoire holds about 75,000 clones, about 92% seen once, with about 7.8% in the top ten. Brentuximab vedotin exposure varied, and every patient relapsed after autologous stem cell transplantation. This specimen consisted of peripheral blood mononuclear cells (PBMCs), obtained at baseline. These receptors came from a human donor with classical Hodgkin lymphoma.

This clone rates as medium-sized. Other DNA sequences from this sample encode an identical CDR3 as well. The V call is TRBV29-1, the J call TRBJ2-7; D assignment may be TRBD1 or TRBD2 (5 bases each). This CDR3 has 13 residues. Germline CDR1 is SQVTM and CDR2 is ANQGSEA. V was cut by 3 bases and J by 0 bases, with 9 bases left in between. The CDR3 loop reads CSVDEGYSYEQYF. The CDR3 DNA reads TGCAGCGTTGATGAGGGGTACTCCTACGAGCAGTACTTC.

The rearrangement uses TRBV5-1 and TRBJ1-2, with D maybe TRBD1 (5 bases). Trimming pared 0 bases from V and 8 bases from J, leaving 20 bases between. Germline V lookup: CDR1 SGHRS, CDR2 YFSETQ. This CDR3 comprises 16 residues. CDR3 loop: CASSLAGRRGGGGYTF. The CDR3 nucleotides read TGCGCCAGCAGCTTGGCCGGGAGGCGGGGCGGCGGAGGCTACACCTTC.

J is TRBJ2-7 and V is TRBV5-3; tentative D call: TRBD2 (6 bases). TRBV5-3 is an open reading frame, and its role is uncertain. This CDR3 has 17 amino acids. Trimming left V 8 bases short and J 7 bases short, with 31 bases between. For the CDR3, the DNA is TGTGCCAGGAGTTTACCGGGACTTGGAAGGATTGTTGCGGAGCAGTACTTC. It yields the protein CARSLPGLGRIVAEQYF.

V gene TRBV7-9 combines with J gene TRBJ2-5, with a possible D match to TRBD2 (5 bases). Germline values: CDR1 SEHNR, CDR2 FQNEAQ (reference sequence). The CDR3 has 16 amino acids. V lost 1 base and J 1 base, leaving 13 bases between the germline ends. The CDR3 spells CASSLGQRDPQETQYF. CDR3 coding DNA: TGTGCCAGCAGCTTAGGCCAGAGGGATCCCCAAGAGACCCAGTACTTC.

The chain couples TRBV27 to TRBJ2-7, with 8 bases fitting TRBD2. CDR1 is MNHEY, CDR2 SMNVEV, per germline (reference sequence). J gave up 3 bases and V 5 bases, and 12 bases lay outside the gene matches. There are 16 residues in the CDR3. The CDR3 loop is CASSPMSVAGRYEQYF. The CDR3, as DNA: TGTGCCAGCAGTCCGATGTCGGTAGCGGGACGCTACGAGCAGTACTTC.

The V gene is TRBV2, the J gene TRBJ2-3; weak D call: TRBD1 (6 bases). V lost 6 bases and J lost 0, with 16 bases in between. The CDR3 is made up of 16 amino acids. Germline loops: CDR1 SNHLY, CDR2 FYNNEI. Here the CDR3 DNA reads TGTGCCAGCAGGGAGGAGTACAGGGTGAGCACAGATACGCAGTATTTT. It specifies CASREEYRVSTDTQYF.

For the CDR3, the DNA is TGTGCCATAAGGACAGGGGGTTCTCCTGAAGCTTTCTTT. Its translation: CAIRTGGSPEAFF. The genes are TRBV6-5 and TRBJ1-1; 10 nucleotides align to TRBD1. Losses at the gene ends were 10 bases for V and 6 bases for J; bases not matched to a gene: 8. CDR1 and CDR2 (germline): MNHEY, SVGAGI. The CDR3 is made up of 13 amino acids.

This chain links TRBV9 with TRBJ2-7; 7 nucleotides agree with TRBD2. This CDR3 comprises 14 residues. J was trimmed by 4 bases and V by 0 bases; bases with no gene match: 4. The V gene's germline CDR1 is SGDLS and CDR2 YYNGEE. The CDR3 region is CASSVVPGGYEQYF. As DNA, the CDR3 is TGTGCCAGCAGCGTAGTTCCGGGGGGTTACGAGCAGTACTTC. Together with reference TRBV9 and TRBJ2-7, the CDR3 gives the full variable domain: DSGVTQTPKHLITATGQRVTLRCSPRSGDLSVYWYQQSLDQGLQFLIQYYNGEERAKGNILERFSAQQFPDLHSELNLSSLELGDSALYFCASSVVPGGYEQYFGPGTRLTVT.

This chain connects TRBV7-9 to TRBJ2-7, with 8 bases fitting TRBD2. This CDR3 is 15 amino acids long. Germline V CDR1 and CDR2: SEHNR, FQNEAQ (reference sequence). V shed 8 bases, J shed 4 bases, and the junction held 13 bases outside the gene matches. The CDR3: CASPPREGVGYEQYF. The DNA for the CDR3 is TGTGCCAGCCCCCCTCGGGAGGGAGTTGGGTACGAGCAGTACTTC. Looking up the rest from reference TRBV7-9 and TRBJ2-7 gives the full variable domain: DTGVSQNPRHKITKRGQNVTFRCDPISEHNRLYWYRQTLGQGPEFLTYFQNEAQLEKSRLLSDRFSAERPKGSFSTLEIQRTEQGDSAMYLCASPPREGVGYEQYFGPGTRLTVT.

The V gene is TRBV29-1, the J gene TRBJ2-1; D is perhaps TRBD1 (6 bases). Trimming cost V 4 bases and J 0 bases, with 13 bases left between them. Germline CDR1 is SQVTM and CDR2 is ANQGSEA. This CDR3 region has 15 residues. CDR3 protein: CSVGTDRSSYNEQFF. DNA of the CDR3: TGCAGCGTTGGGACCGACAGGAGCTCCTACAATGAGCAGTTCTTC.

This rearrangement joins TRBV4-3 to TRBJ1-3; D remains ambiguous. V lost 7 bases, J lost 10 bases, and 20 bases lay in between. CDR1 and CDR2 from the germline V gene are LGHNA and YSLEER. CDR3 length: 14 residues. The DNA of the CDR3 is TGCGCCAGCATCCTACCGGGCCAGAGGAGAACCATATATTTT. Translating gives CASILPGQRRTIYF.

The rearrangement joins TRBV9 to TRBJ2-2; 13 bases match TRBD2. The CDR3 sequence is 20 residues long. Per the germline V gene, CDR1 is SGDLS and CDR2 is YYNGEE. Unmatched junction bases numbered 15, after V lost 3 bases and J lost 4 bases. This CDR3 is CASSDRTSGSAVVGTGELFF. The CDR3, as DNA: TGTGCCAGCAGCGATCGGACTAGCGGGAGTGCTGTAGTTGGCACCGGGGAGCTGTTTTTT.

CDR3: CASSQDLRWAGELFF. The CDR3 region has the DNA TGTGCCAGCAGCCAAGATCTCCGCTGGGCCGGGGAGCTGTTTTTT. The chain has TRBV14 and TRBJ2-2; D remains unclear. This CDR3 comprises 15 residues. Per germline, CDR1 SGHDN and CDR2 FVKESK. Trimming stripped 0 bases from V and 6 bases from J, with 11 bases between.

The chain uses TRBV19 and TRBJ2-5; D gene uncertain. V was shortened by 10 bases and J by 0 bases, with 12 bases between the two germline ends. Germline CDR1 LNHDA, CDR2 SQIVND (reference sequence). The CDR3 runs to 13 residues. CDR3 loop: CATSSDNQETQYF. The CDR3 region has the DNA TGTGCCACGTCGAGCGACAACCAAGAGACCCAGTACTTC.

The rearrangement uses TRBV7-5 and TRBJ2-3. TRBV7-5 is marked as a pseudogene. The CDR3 length is 14 residues. CDR3 in amino acids: CARSLEMRTDTQYF. Written as DNA, the CDR3 is TGTGCCAGAAGCTTAGAGATGCGCACAGATACGCAGTATTTT.

The chain employs TRBV15 and TRBJ2-1; TRBD1 matches 7 bases. CDR3 length: 15 residues. Germline CDR1 and CDR2: LNHNV and YYDKDF (reference sequence). J gave up 5 bases and V 1 base, and 5 bases lay outside the gene matches. CDR3 sequence (DNA): TGTGCCACCAGCAGAGGGCTGGGACAGCACAATGAGCAGTTCTTC. Encoded protein: CATSRGLGQHNEQFF.

This clone was counted a single time. CDR3 protein: CAARQGDSPLHF. In DNA form, the CDR3 reads TGTGCCGCCCGACAGGGTGATTCACCCCTCCACTTT. This chain uses TRBV6-6 with TRBJ1-6; TRBD1 matches at 7 bases. The CDR3 has 12 amino acids. From germline, CDR1 is MNHNY and CDR2 SVGAGI (reference sequence). Losses at the gene ends were 11 bases for V and 8 bases for J; bases not matched to a gene: 6.

The genes are TRBV10-3 and TRBJ2-3, with D unclear. Germline CDR1 is ENHRY and CDR2 is SYGVKD. This CDR3 region has 17 residues. Trimming stripped 0 bases from V and 0 bases from J, with 13 bases between. The CDR3 DNA sequence: TGTGCCATCAGTGAGTCGGATGAACACCGTAGCACAGATACGCAGTATTTT. Protein: CAISESDEHRSTDTQYF.

This chain links TRBV7-9 with TRBJ2-7; D uncertain. Germline CDR1 and CDR2: SEHNR and FQNEAQ (reference sequence). Trimming removed 2 bases at V and 13 bases at J, with 12 bases between. The CDR3 runs 11 residues. The CDR3 sequence: CASSLSAGPYF. CDR3 nucleotides: TGTGCCAGCAGCTTATCCGCCGGGCCTTACTTC.